This T cell receptor (beta chain) derives from a study of control samples from healthy donors and cancer patients. This CDR3 has 13 amino acids. V shed 8 bases and J 0 bases; nucleotides not matched to a gene: 4. Libraries were prepared by immunoSEQ multiplex PCR; TCRdb keeps only in-frame clonotypes and omits some of them. The table records 110,000 to 150,000 clones, roughly 89% of them present only once. The V call is TRBV12-3 or TRBV12-4, the J call TRBJ2-7; 7 nucleotides line up with TRBD2. Sequencing was carried out using blood. The TCR sequence derives from a young man in good health. The DNA for the CDR3 is TGTGCCAGCGGGGGGGGGACCTCCTACGAGCAGTACTTC. Translation: CASGGGTSYEQYF.